These 18 T cell receptor beta chains were all obtained from the same sample, sequenced in a study of beta chain features in type 1 diabetes. Every isolated RNA sample was fully reverse transcribed, so sequencing captured expressed TCRB transcripts. The repertoire was sequenced with immunoSEQ multiplex PCR; TCRdb's copy has only in-frame clones and lacks some. The sample shows 250,000 to 350,000 clones, approximately 14% of them seen only once. The source material was central memory CD4+ T cells from blood. The receptor source for this set is a man younger than 40 in good health.

This clone has more than one count but fewer than ten. This rearrangement joins TRBV7-6 to TRBJ2-7; no clear D. Trimming cost V 5 bases and J 6 bases, with 11 bases left between them. Germline CDR1 reads SGHVS; CDR2 reads FNYEAQ. This CDR3 spans 12 amino acids. Written as DNA, the CDR3 is TGTGCCAGCAGCCTTGGTACCTCCGAGCAGTACTTC. The encoded protein is CASSLGTSEQYF.

The chain uses TRBV5-8 and TRBJ2-3; possible D gene TRBD2, 7 bases. Germline CDR1 SGHTS, CDR2 YDEGEE. The V and J ends lost 6 bases and 4 bases respectively, with 21 bases between them. The CDR3 has 16 residues. CDR3 region: CASNPGGWRGADTQYF. The CDR3 bases are TGTGCCAGCAACCCGGGGGGCTGGAGAGGAGCAGATACGCAGTATTTT. Full variable domain (outside the CDR3, taken from reference TRBV5-8 and TRBJ2-3): EAGVTQSPTHLIKTRGQQATLRCSPISGHTSVYWYQQALGLGLQFLLWYDEGEERNRGNFPPRFSGRQFPNYSSELNVNALELEDSALYLCASNPGGWRGADTQYFGPGTRLTVL.

V is TRBV5-4 and J is TRBJ2-3, with 10 bases identical to TRBD2. There are 15 residues in the CDR3. Per the germline V gene, CDR1 is SGHNT and CDR2 is YYREEE (reference sequence). The junction had 1 base not matched to a gene; V was cut back by 1 base and J by 2 bases. CDR3 sequence: CASSLTSGITDTQYF. The CDR3 region has the DNA TGTGCCAGCAGCTTGACTAGCGGGATCACAGATACGCAGTATTTT.

The chain couples TRBV5-6 to TRBJ2-1; D unclear. The germline V and J ends were trimmed by 2 bases and 12 bases, with 6 bases remaining between them. Germline V lookup: CDR1 SGHDT, CDR2 YYEEEE. This CDR3 comprises 10 residues. The CDR3 DNA follows: TGTGCCAGCAGCTTTCCAAGGCAGTTCTTC. It encodes CASSFPRQFF.

The chain carries TRBV27 and TRBJ1-5; no firm D call. CDR1 and CDR2 from the germline V gene are MNHEY and SMNVEV (reference sequence). The CDR3 runs to 16 residues. Trimming took 7 bases from V and 3 from J, leaving 19 bases between them. The CDR3 DNA sequence: TGTGCCAGCAAAGACCGATCCGGGTCCCACAATCAGCCCCAGCATTTT. Its protein product is CASKDRSGSHNQPQHF.

This chain connects TRBV11-2 to TRBJ2-3; D is undetermined. CDR1 and CDR2 from the germline V gene are SGHAT and FQNNGV. This CDR3 region has 12 residues. V dropped 5 bases and J dropped 4 bases, with 7 bases sitting between them. Written as DNA, the CDR3 is TGTGCCAGCAGCCCGTCCGCAGATACGCAGTATTTT. It encodes CASSPSADTQYF.

The sample holds a few counts of this clone. The gene calls are TRBV9 and TRBJ2-2; D remains unclear. The CDR3 runs to 13 residues. V lost 1 base, J lost 8 bases, and 9 bases lay in between. Germline CDR1 and CDR2: SGDLS and YYNGEE. The CDR3 DNA sequence: TGTGCCAGCAGCGTATCTGGGGTTGGGGAGCTGTTTTTT. The encoded protein is CASSVSGVGELFF.

This clone has only a few counts. A read error may account for a junction end that differs from germline. The V gene is TRBV29-1, the J gene TRBJ2-1, with D possibly being TRBD2 (5 bases). The CDR3 covers 11 residues. The germline V gene has CDR1 SQVTM and CDR2 ANQGSEA. CDR3 protein: CSAIASVEHFF. CDR3 nucleotides: TGCAGCGCCATAGCGTCTGTCGAGCACTTCTTC.

The chain employs TRBV7-2 and TRBJ1-3; TRBD1 might be the D (5 bases). V was clipped by 3 bases and J by 0 bases, with 9 bases between them. This CDR3 has 15 amino acids. CDR1 SGHTA and CDR2 FQGNSA come from the germline V gene. The CDR3 DNA reads TGTGCCAGCAGCTTTAGGGGAATCTCTGGAAACACCATATATTTT. Translated: CASSFRGISGNTIYF.

The chain couples TRBV4-2 to TRBJ2-1; a weak D match, TRBD2 (6 bases). Germline values: CDR1 LGHNA, CDR2 YNFKEQ. The CDR3 consists of 15 residues. V lost 3 bases, J lost 9 bases, and 18 bases lay in between. The CDR3, as DNA: TGTGCCAGCAGCCAGGCCGGAACTAGCCCGGGTGAGCAGTTCTTC. Its translation is CASSQAGTSPGEQFF.

The chain couples TRBV7-2 to TRBJ2-3, with D perhaps matching TRBD1 or TRBD2 (5 bases each). Germline lookup yields CDR1 SGHTA and CDR2 FQGNSA. The V and J ends lost 5 bases and 6 bases respectively, with 15 bases between them. This CDR3 has 14 amino acids. Here the CDR3 reads CASSLGRTLDTQYF. CDR3 nucleotide sequence: TGTGCCAGCAGCCTGGGACGGACGCTGGATACGCAGTATTTT.

This sequence joins TRBV5-1 and TRBJ2-5; 7 nucleotides align to TRBD1. The germline CDR1 and CDR2 sequences are SGHRS and YFSETQ. Trimming cost V 4 bases and J 5 bases; bases outside gene matches: 5. The CDR3 is 13 amino acids. The CDR3: CASSTGQRETQYF. As DNA, the CDR3 is TGCGCCAGCAGCACGGGACAGCGGGAGACCCAGTACTTC. The full variable domain, in which reference TRBV5-1 and TRBJ2-5 provide the parts outside the CDR3, is KAGVTQTPRYLIKTRGQQVTLSCSPISGHRSVSWYQQTPGQGLQFLFEYFSETQRNKGNFPGRFSGRQFSNSRSEMNVSTLELGDSALYLCASSTGQRETQYFGPGTRLLVL.

This clone was counted a few times. The chain couples TRBV9 to TRBJ2-2; 7 positions match TRBD1. V lost 2 bases and J lost 6; bases outside the gene matches: 7. Germline V CDR1 and CDR2: SGDLS, YYNGEE. The length of the CDR3 is 15 residues. CDR3 bases: TGTGCCAGCAGCGTTGACAGGGAGATAGCCGGGGAGCTGTTTTTT. The encoded protein is CASSVDREIAGELFF. The whole variable domain, remainder taken from reference TRBV9 and TRBJ2-2, is DSGVTQTPKHLITATGQRVTLRCSPRSGDLSVYWYQQSLDQGLQFLIQYYNGEERAKGNILERFSAQQFPDLHSELNLSSLELGDSALYFCASSVDREIAGELFFGEGSRLTVL.

The chain is built from TRBV7-2 and TRBJ1-6; D gene unclear. Germline values: CDR1 SGHTA, CDR2 FQGNSA. The V end lost 1 base, the J end lost 11 bases, and 6 bases lay between the germline ends. This CDR3 comprises 12 residues. The CDR3 DNA sequence: TGTGCCAGCAGCTTAGACATGCCACCCCTCCACTTT. Residues: CASSLDMPPLHF.

This clone has more than one count but fewer than ten. The V and J genes are TRBV11-2 and TRBJ2-2; 10 nucleotides agree with TRBD2. With V trimmed by 4 bases and J by 5 bases, 7 bases remained unmatched. There are 16 residues in the CDR3. Germline-derived CDR1 and CDR2 are SGHAT and FQNNGV. This CDR3 reads CASSWTSGSSTGELFF. CDR3 in DNA: TGTGCCAGCAGCTGGACTAGCGGAAGTAGTACCGGGGAGCTGTTTTTT.

The chain links TRBV16 to TRBJ1-2; D is unclear. The germline V and J ends were trimmed by 2 bases and 2 bases, with 12 bases remaining between them. Germline V gene data show CDR1 as KGHSY and CDR2 as FQNENV. The CDR3 length is 15 residues. The CDR3 coding sequence is TGTGCCAGCAGCCAAACTGTTCTCTCGAACTATGGCTACACCTTC. Its translation: CASSQTVLSNYGYTF.

V usage is TRBV27 and J usage is TRBJ1-2; 7 bases are shared with TRBD1. The CDR3 length is 12 residues. From germline, CDR1 is MNHEY and CDR2 SMNVEV (reference sequence). Losses at the gene ends were 6 bases for V and 9 bases for J; bases not matched to a gene: 7. The CDR3 DNA follows: TGTGCCAGCAGCTTAGGGGGCGGTAGCTACACCTTC. Translated, it gives CASSLGGGSYTF.

The chain has TRBV7-2 and TRBJ2-3; TRBD1 agrees at 9 bases. Unmatched junction bases numbered 14, after V lost 2 bases and J lost 2 bases. Germline assignment: CDR1 SGHTA and CDR2 FQGNSA. The CDR3 sequence is 19 residues long. CDR3 sequence reads: CASSLSSMGQGSPTDTQYF. The DNA of the CDR3 is TGTGCCAGCAGCTTAAGTTCTATGGGACAGGGATCCCCCACAGATACGCAGTATTTT.